These T cell receptor beta chains were read from a single sample in a study of T cells after yellow fever vaccination. TCRdb processed the 5' RACE reads anew with MiXCR; each CDR3 protein has one entry. The table has a few hundred thousand distinct CDR3 sequences, 6.9% seen once; the top ten hold approximately 0.84%. Material: CD4+ T cells sorted from PBMCs, obtained 15 days after the yellow fever booster vaccination. Every receptor here comes from a man younger than 40 who received the YFV17D yellow fever vaccine. Both conserved end residues are part of each CDR3. A D gene is named only where the DNA matches it firmly. Clone size is stated in some rows and not others, as once, few, many or a class when expanded.

j_call: TRBJ2-1; d_call: NA; v_call: TRBV10-3; clone_size: few; cdr3_nt: TGTGCCATCGGAGGGGGGTTTGACAATGAGCAGTTCTTC; cdr3_aa: CAIGGGFDNEQFF
j_call: TRBJ1-5; d_call: NA; v_call: TRBV5-1; clone_size: few; cdr3_nt: TGCGCCAGCAGCATCGGGACAAATAATCAGCCCCAGCATTTT; cdr3_aa: CASSIGTNNQPQHF
j_call: TRBJ1-2; d_call: NA; v_call: TRBV10-2; clone_size: NA; cdr3_nt: TGCGCCAGCAGTGGCAGGGCAGATTATCCTAACTATGGCTACACCTTC; cdr3_aa: CASSGRADYPNYGYTF
j_call: TRBJ1-2; d_call: TRBD1; v_call: TRBV6-2/TRBV6-3; clone_size: NA; cdr3_nt: TGTGCCAGCAGTCCGCGCGGGACAGGGCTCTCTTCATATGGCTACACCTTC; cdr3_aa: CASSPRGTGLSSYGYTF
j_call: TRBJ2-6; d_call: NA; v_call: TRBV20-1; clone_size: few; cdr3_nt: TGCAGTGCTCTACAACCCGGGGCCAACGTCCTGACTTTC; cdr3_aa: CSALQPGANVLTF
j_call: TRBJ1-3; d_call: NA; v_call: TRBV30; clone_size: NA; cdr3_nt: TGTGCCTGGAGTGTAAGTCTTGGAAACACCATATATTTT; cdr3_aa: CAWSVSLGNTIYF
j_call: TRBJ2-1; d_call: NA; v_call: TRBV3-1; clone_size: many; cdr3_nt: TGTGCCAGCAGCCAAGTAGAATGGGCCAATGAGCAGTTCTTC; cdr3_aa: CASSQVEWANEQFF
j_call: TRBJ2-1; d_call: TRBD2; v_call: TRBV28; clone_size: many; cdr3_nt: TGTGCCAGCACCACATCCAGCGGGAGCTCCTACAATGAGCAGTTCTTC; cdr3_aa: CASTTSSGSSYNEQFF
j_call: TRBJ2-1; d_call: TRBD2; v_call: TRBV7-2; clone_size: few; cdr3_nt: TGTGCCAGCAGCTTAACGGGGGCGGGAGGGTACAGTGAGCAGTTCTTC; cdr3_aa: CASSLTGAGGYSEQFF
j_call: TRBJ2-1; d_call: NA; v_call: TRBV11-2; clone_size: few; cdr3_nt: TGTGCCAGCAGCTTAGTAGGAGGGGCACTGTACAATGAGCAGTTCTTC; cdr3_aa: CASSLVGGALYNEQFF
j_call: TRBJ2-1; d_call: NA; v_call: TRBV20-1; clone_size: NA; cdr3_nt: TGCAGTGCTAGAGATCCTCCGGGACTCTCCCCCTTC; cdr3_aa: CSARDPPGLSPF
j_call: TRBJ2-3; d_call: TRBD2; v_call: TRBV11-2; clone_size: many; cdr3_nt: TGTGCCAGCAGCCCCGAAAAAGTACTAGCGGGGGGCACAGATACGCAGTATTTT; cdr3_aa: CASSPEKVLAGGTDTQYF
j_call: TRBJ2-1; d_call: NA; v_call: TRBV5-1; clone_size: many; cdr3_nt: TGCGCCAGCAGCTTGTCCGGCAGGCCCGGACTAGGGGGACTCAATGAGCAGTTCTTC; cdr3_aa: CASSLSGRPGLGGLNEQFF
j_call: TRBJ2-5; d_call: TRBD2; v_call: TRBV7-6; clone_size: many; cdr3_nt: TGTGCCAGCAGCTTGGCTAGCGGGAGAGAGACCCAGTACTTC; cdr3_aa: CASSLASGRETQYF
j_call: TRBJ1-1; d_call: NA; v_call: TRBV18; clone_size: many; cdr3_nt: TGTGCCAGCTTGGGGGAGAACACTGAAGCTTTCTTT; cdr3_aa: CASLGENTEAFF
j_call: TRBJ2-7; d_call: NA; v_call: TRBV11-2; clone_size: NA; cdr3_nt: TGTGCCAGCACCTATTTGGGATTCGGATCCTACGAGCAGTACTTC; cdr3_aa: CASTYLGFGSYEQYF
j_call: TRBJ2-2; d_call: NA; v_call: TRBV19; clone_size: few; cdr3_nt: TGTGCCAGCTCCAAGGGTTCGGGGCTCAACACCGGGGAGCTGTTTTTT; cdr3_aa: CASSKGSGLNTGELFF
j_call: TRBJ1-2; d_call: NA; v_call: TRBV18; clone_size: few; cdr3_nt: TGTGCCAGCTCACCAGAAGGGGACTATGGCTACACCTTC; cdr3_aa: CASSPEGDYGYTF
j_call: TRBJ2-1; d_call: TRBD2; v_call: TRBV6-5; clone_size: many; cdr3_nt: TGTGCCAGCAGTTACGCGGCTAGCGGAAATGAGCAGTTCTTC; cdr3_aa: CASSYAASGNEQFF
j_call: TRBJ2-7; d_call: NA; v_call: TRBV7-2; clone_size: many; cdr3_nt: TGTGCCAGCGGGTCACAGGGAGGGTACTACGAGCAGTACTTC; cdr3_aa: CASGSQGGYYEQYF
j_call: TRBJ2-4; d_call: NA; v_call: TRBV6-2/TRBV6-3; clone_size: NA; cdr3_nt: TGTGCCAGCAGGAACCCCCCAGCCAAAAACATTCAGTACTTC; cdr3_aa: CASRNPPAKNIQYF
j_call: TRBJ2-5; d_call: TRBD1; v_call: TRBV3-1; clone_size: NA; cdr3_nt: TGTGCCAGCAGCCAGTCGACAGGGCGGGAGACCCAGTACTTC; cdr3_aa: CASSQSTGRETQYF
j_call: TRBJ2-7; d_call: NA; v_call: TRBV7-2; clone_size: few; cdr3_nt: TGTGCCAGCAGCCCCCTACCCTCCTACGAGCAGTACTTC; cdr3_aa: CASSPLPSYEQYF
j_call: TRBJ2-7; d_call: NA; v_call: TRBV28; clone_size: few; cdr3_nt: TGTGCCAGCGCCCTTTTTCAATACGAGCAGTACTTC; cdr3_aa: CASALFQYEQYF
j_call: TRBJ2-5; d_call: NA; v_call: TRBV27; clone_size: few; cdr3_nt: TGTGCCAGCAGTTCAGTAATGGGGCGCGCACAAGAGACCCAGTACTTC; cdr3_aa: CASSSVMGRAQETQYF
j_call: TRBJ1-1; d_call: NA; v_call: TRBV7-2; clone_size: few; cdr3_nt: TGTGCCAGCAGCCGAGACAAGAACACTGAAGCTTTCTTT; cdr3_aa: CASSRDKNTEAFF
j_call: TRBJ2-7; d_call: TRBD1; v_call: TRBV5-6; clone_size: NA; cdr3_nt: TGTGCCAGCAGCTTTCGGGACAGAGACTACGAGCAGTACTTC; cdr3_aa: CASSFRDRDYEQYF
j_call: TRBJ2-2; d_call: NA; v_call: TRBV14; clone_size: NA; cdr3_nt: TGTGCCAGCAGCCAAGATCGAGGGCCAGGGTACACCGGGGAGCTGTTTTTT; cdr3_aa: CASSQDRGPGYTGELFF
j_call: TRBJ2-5; d_call: NA; v_call: TRBV20-1; clone_size: few; cdr3_nt: TGCAGCGAACAAACGGGGCGGGAAGAGACCCAGTACTTC; cdr3_aa: CSEQTGREETQYF
j_call: TRBJ1-6; d_call: NA; v_call: TRBV5-1; clone_size: few; cdr3_nt: TGCGCCAGCAGCGGTTTGGACAATTCACCCCTCCACTTT; cdr3_aa: CASSGLDNSPLHF
j_call: TRBJ1-6; d_call: NA; v_call: TRBV30; clone_size: many; cdr3_nt: TGTGCCTGGAAGATATTTGAAGGGGAGGGCTCACCCCTCCACTTT; cdr3_aa: CAWKIFEGEGSPLHF
j_call: TRBJ1-2; d_call: NA; v_call: TRBV5-1; clone_size: many; cdr3_nt: TGCGCCAGCAGCTCTTATCTGAGTAACTATGGCTACACCTTC; cdr3_aa: CASSSYLSNYGYTF
j_call: TRBJ2-3; d_call: TRBD1; v_call: TRBV4-3; clone_size: few; cdr3_nt: TGCGCCAGCAGCCAAGATTCCAGACAGGGTAGGCGCACAGATACGCAGTATTTT; cdr3_aa: CASSQDSRQGRRTDTQYF
j_call: TRBJ2-2; d_call: TRBD2; v_call: TRBV28; clone_size: NA; cdr3_nt: TGTGCCAGCAGTTTCGGGACTAGCGGGGGCGACACCGGGGAGCTGTTTTTT; cdr3_aa: CASSFGTSGGDTGELFF
j_call: TRBJ2-7; d_call: NA; v_call: TRBV4-3; clone_size: NA; cdr3_nt: TGCGTCAGCAGCCGTTTTCCGGGACAAAGAACCTACGAGCAGTACTTC; cdr3_aa: CVSSRFPGQRTYEQYF
j_call: TRBJ2-3; d_call: NA; v_call: TRBV5-4; clone_size: few; cdr3_nt: TGTGCCAGCAGCTGGACTGAGAGTGATACGCAGTATTTT; cdr3_aa: CASSWTESDTQYF
j_call: TRBJ1-5; d_call: NA; v_call: TRBV12-3/TRBV12-4; clone_size: NA; cdr3_nt: TGTGCCAGCAGTTTCGCGGGGGGCTCGAGCAATCAGCCCCAGCATTTT; cdr3_aa: CASSFAGGSSNQPQHF
j_call: TRBJ2-7; d_call: NA; v_call: TRBV20-1; clone_size: NA; cdr3_nt: TGCAGTGCTACTCAAGACAGCCTAAGCCACGAGCAGTACTTC; cdr3_aa: CSATQDSLSHEQYF
j_call: TRBJ2-1; d_call: TRBD2; v_call: TRBV5-1; clone_size: NA; cdr3_nt: TGCGCCAGCAGTTCTAGCGGGAGGTCCGATTGGTACAATGAGCAGTTCTTC; cdr3_aa: CASSSSGRSDWYNEQFF
j_call: TRBJ2-1; d_call: NA; v_call: TRBV20-1; clone_size: few; cdr3_nt: TGCAGTGCTAGAGGGGTCTTAGCCTACAATGAGCAGTTCTTC; cdr3_aa: CSARGVLAYNEQFF
j_call: TRBJ2-2; d_call: TRBD2; v_call: TRBV7-2; clone_size: many; cdr3_nt: TGTGCCAGCAGTCTGGGACTAGCGAACACCGGGGAGCTGTTTTTT; cdr3_aa: CASSLGLANTGELFF
j_call: TRBJ1-5; d_call: NA; v_call: TRBV6-1; clone_size: few; cdr3_nt: TGTGCCAGCAGTGACAGGGAAGATCAGCCCCAGCATTTT; cdr3_aa: CASSDREDQPQHF
j_call: TRBJ2-6; d_call: NA; v_call: TRBV29-1; clone_size: few; cdr3_nt: TGCAGCGTTGCGCCTCGCTCTGGGGCCAACGTCCTGACTTTC; cdr3_aa: CSVAPRSGANVLTF
j_call: TRBJ2-3; d_call: TRBD2; v_call: TRBV20-1; clone_size: NA; cdr3_nt: TGCAGTGCTATTCTAGCGGGGGTCACAGATACGCAGTATTTT; cdr3_aa: CSAILAGVTDTQYF
j_call: TRBJ1-2; d_call: NA; v_call: TRBV9; clone_size: few; cdr3_nt: TGTGCCAGCAGCGTAGGACAGGCCTATGGCTACACCTTC; cdr3_aa: CASSVGQAYGYTF
j_call: TRBJ2-1; d_call: NA; v_call: TRBV4-3; clone_size: few; cdr3_nt: TGCGCCAGCAGCCGGAACCAGGGCAGCTACAATGAGCAGTTCTTC; cdr3_aa: CASSRNQGSYNEQFF
j_call: TRBJ2-1; d_call: TRBD2; v_call: TRBV20-1; clone_size: many; cdr3_nt: TGCAGTGCTAGATTCCCCACTAGCGGCTACAATGAGCAGTTCTTC; cdr3_aa: CSARFPTSGYNEQFF
j_call: TRBJ2-1; d_call: TRBD2; v_call: TRBV5-1; clone_size: few; cdr3_nt: TGCGCCAGCAGCTTGGAACTAGCGGTCTCCTACAATGAGCAGTTCTTC; cdr3_aa: CASSLELAVSYNEQFF
j_call: TRBJ2-3; d_call: NA; v_call: TRBV9; clone_size: few; cdr3_nt: TGTGCCAGCAGCTCTCGCCCCGTTACAGATACGCAGTATTTT; cdr3_aa: CASSSRPVTDTQYF
j_call: TRBJ2-2; d_call: NA; v_call: TRBV5-5; clone_size: few; cdr3_nt: TGTGCCAGCAGATTACTGCGGGGGAACACCGGGGAGCTGTTTTTT; cdr3_aa: CASRLLRGNTGELFF
j_call: TRBJ2-3; d_call: NA; v_call: TRBV9; clone_size: many; cdr3_nt: TGTGCCAGCAGCGTACAGGGCACAGATACGCAGTATTTT; cdr3_aa: CASSVQGTDTQYF
j_call: TRBJ2-7; d_call: NA; v_call: TRBV20-1; clone_size: few; cdr3_nt: TGCAGTGCTTCGGGACAACAACTCTCCTACGAGCAGTACTTC; cdr3_aa: CSASGQQLSYEQYF
j_call: TRBJ2-5; d_call: NA; v_call: TRBV7-2; clone_size: few; cdr3_nt: TGTGCCAGCAGCTTATCCCAGGCCGTTGAGACCCAGTACTTC; cdr3_aa: CASSLSQAVETQYF
j_call: TRBJ2-7; d_call: NA; v_call: TRBV20-1; clone_size: many; cdr3_nt: TGCAGTGCTGGCCCCGGGACCCTCTACGAGCAGTACTTC; cdr3_aa: CSAGPGTLYEQYF
j_call: TRBJ2-7; d_call: TRBD1; v_call: TRBV9; clone_size: NA; cdr3_nt: TGTGCCAGCAGCGGGATCGGGACAGGGTCCTACGAGCAGTACTTC; cdr3_aa: CASSGIGTGSYEQYF
j_call: TRBJ2-5; d_call: TRBD2; v_call: TRBV10-3; clone_size: NA; cdr3_nt: TGTGCCATCAGCAAGGGACTAGCGGCTACCCTCCAAGAGACCCAGTACTTC; cdr3_aa: CAISKGLAATLQETQYF